Sequencing of this TCR beta chain was carried out in a study of blood T cell repertoires in COVID-19. Study-wide context: The United States, Italy and Spain were the sources of the acute and convalescent COVID-19 samples. Sources were T cells, B-cell-depleted T cells, or PBMCs; the material itself was cDNA or gDNA.

TCRdb's copy holds only in-frame clones and misses some; the assay was immunoSEQ multiplex PCR. The sample lists around 130,000 clones; roughly 84% were seen once. The TCR sequence derives from a man aged 60 to 69 with acute or convalescent COVID-19. Sequencing used peripheral blood.

CDR3 DNA sequence: TGTGCCACCAGCAGAGATTTGGGGGGTGTCTACGAGCAGTACTTC. It is translated as CATSRDLGGVYEQYF. This sequence joins TRBV15 and TRBJ2-7; tentatively, D is TRBD2 (6 bases). Looked up from germline, CDR1 is LNHNV and CDR2 is YYDKDF (reference sequence). This CDR3 is built from 15 residues. V was pared by 0 bases and J by 3 bases, with 12 bases between.